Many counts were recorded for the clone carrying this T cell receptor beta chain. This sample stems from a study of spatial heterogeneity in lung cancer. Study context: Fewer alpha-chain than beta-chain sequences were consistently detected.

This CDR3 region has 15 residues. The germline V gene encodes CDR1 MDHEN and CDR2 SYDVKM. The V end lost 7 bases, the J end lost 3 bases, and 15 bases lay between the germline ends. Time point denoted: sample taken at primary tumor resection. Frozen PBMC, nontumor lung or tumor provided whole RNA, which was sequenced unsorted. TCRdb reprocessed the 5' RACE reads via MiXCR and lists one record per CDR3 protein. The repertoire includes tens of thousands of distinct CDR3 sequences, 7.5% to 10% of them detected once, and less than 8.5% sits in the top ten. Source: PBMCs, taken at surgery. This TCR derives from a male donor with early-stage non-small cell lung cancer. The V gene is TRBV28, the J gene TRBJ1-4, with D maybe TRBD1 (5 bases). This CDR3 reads CASTQGASANEKLFF. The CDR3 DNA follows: TGTGCCAGCACCCAAGGGGCCTCGGCTAATGAAAAACTGTTTTTT.